This TCR beta chain was sequenced during a study of CD8 T cells in Susac syndrome. Reverse transcription used roughly 0.45 to 1 ug RNA and random hexamers. Amplification of TCR beta CDR3 by immunoSEQ multiplex PCR spanned 54 Vbeta and 13 Jbeta. TCRdb re-called the immunoSEQ multiplex PCR reads with MiXCR, one entry per CDR3 protein. The sample carries roughly 200,000 distinct CDR3 sequences, roughly 96% recorded once. The CDR3 sequence is 13 residues long. V was cut by 3 bases and J by 5 bases, with 10 bases left in between. The chain couples TRBV12-3 or TRBV12-4 to TRBJ1-2; the D gene is possibly TRBD1 (5 bases). The sequence was obtained from a human donor in good health. Material for sequencing was CD4+ T cells from PBMCs. In DNA, the CDR3 is TGTGCCAGCAGTTTCGAAGGGGCGTATGGCTACACCTTC. Its protein product is CASSFEGAYGYTF.